This T cell receptor (beta chain) was found in a study of shared clonotypes between healthy human individuals (TCRdb year 2020). In terms of the full investigation: The cohort included a few men and a couple of women between 18 and 49 years of age. To estimate repertoire size and how much clonotype sharing occurs between individuals, the study deeply sequenced the blood TCR repertoires of about 5 healthy adults. To increase sequencing depth and limit assay-specific biases, TCR repertoire library preparation and sequencing were carried out by different laboratories using diverse techniques. For each donor, three plates each were used for CD4 naive and CD4 memory, two plates were used for CD8 naive, and one plate was used for CD8 memory. Each donor's leukapheresis produced roughly between roughly 0.85 and 9.5 billion PBMCs. General study outcomes and caveats: Sampling was limited to blood, and TCR repertoires in tissue likely differ from TCR repertoires in blood. Approximately 5% of naive CD4, 3.5% of naive CD8, around 2.3% of memory CD4, and over 0.35% of memory CD8 clonotypes were shared across several donors. Because the study included only a small number of donors, the genetic and exposure-history diversity represented was limited. Pairwise subsampling indicated that sequencing depth was expected to affect the degree of clonotype sharing among donors. Even with the large sequencing depth, rarefaction of the sorted-subset datasets indicated that sequencing was incomplete. Clonotypes shared by all four sorted-subset donors showed higher generation probabilities than non-shared clonotypes. Naive subsets generally had larger estimated clonotype richness than memory subsets did.

V loses 1 base, J loses 5 bases, and the germline ends lie 20 bases apart. The CDR3 covers 16 residues, taking in both the cysteine and the phenylalanine. Only the CDR3 DNA stays, 48 bases, in frame from base 1. Reading the germline V gene (reference sequence) gives CDR1 GTSNPN and CDR2 SVGIG. The donors were healthy, HIV-negative adults who had no recently reported acute infections or vaccinations. Only Caucasian adults living in Nashville, Tennessee, USA were represented among the donors. CD4+ T cells were enriched through magnetic negative selection, after which naive cells were positively selected on CD45RA and the remaining negative fraction served as the memory subset. Blood was obtained by leukapheresis, after which PBMCs were separated by Ficoll-Histopaque density gradient centrifugation and cryopreserved in liquid nitrogen vapor phase. Purity and quantity of every magnetically sorted T cell population were checked by analytical flow cytometry. Each sorted fraction had its genomic DNA isolated and then quantified by UV absorbance on a Nanodrop 2000c.

In its sample, this clone was seen a few times. The antigen it binds to is not known. No per-base quality is available; no much larger clone lies one base away. Using the deep immunoSEQ assay, TCR CDR3 regions were amplified from genomic DNA by multiplex PCR. Extracted genomic DNA from each cell subset was distributed evenly across all wells of several immunoSEQ 96-well plates, and each plate was treated as a replicate. For sorted subsets, approximately 0.2 ug of genomic DNA, equivalent to 30,000 or so T cell genomes, went into each replicate PCR. The purified libraries were quantified using a Qubit 3.0 fluorometer, sized with a Bioanalyzer 2100, and then quantified again using the KAPA Library Quantification kit. Every immunoSEQ 96-well plate was sequenced on a separate single-read 150-cycle Illumina NextSeq 550 flow cell. In the paper's pipeline: Because the immunoSEQ output held only junctional sequences and lacked quality scores, the filtering could not match the filtering applied to full-length reads. To assign V/J genes and CDR3, sequences were annotated against IMGT germline references using PyIR, a Python wrapper for IgBLAST v1.9. Reads with weak V/J assignments (E-value above 1e-6), missing CDR3, stop codons, out-of-frame junctions, or ambiguous translated residues were removed. V3J clonotypes were defined as sequences sharing the same inferred V gene, J gene, and CDR3 amino acid sequence. Percentage overlap between repertoires was calculated by dividing the number of shared unique clonotypes by the size of the smaller repertoire. Three approaches were used to assess repertoire richness: RTK rarefaction, the Chao1 estimator, and Recon v2.1 estimates of unobserved clonotypes. For all TCRbeta clonotypes obtained by the gDNA method from a few donors, generation probabilities were computed with OLGA. The table comes from immuneACCESS by way of TCRdb, which keeps in-frame sequences with V and J called. Part of the clones is missing from these tables; in studies checked, under half for an unresolved V gene and the rest for unknown reasons. That table is the source of V, J and clone size, and D and trimming were worked out from the DNA. The sample yields roughly 2 million clones; roughly 96% were counted once. The ten largest clones represent under 0.15% of the sample.

Sequenced sample: naive CD4+ T cells sorted from blood. The sample's cell subset or site, from its label and the paper: CD45RA+ positively selected. The chain links TRBV30 with TRBJ1-1, with the D gene not clear enough to name. The receptor comes from a man between 18 and 35 years old in good health. The CDR3 sequence is CAWSGSRGKGGTEAFF. The nucleotides read TGTGCCTGGAGTGGTAGTAGAGGAAAGGGTGGGACTGAAGCTTTCTTT. Where the CDR3 stops, the reference TRBV30 and TRBJ1-1 genes take over; the full variable domain is SQTIHQWPATLVQPVGSPLSLECTVEGTSNPNLYWYRQAAGRGLQLLFYSVGIGQISSEVPQNLSASRPQDRQFILSSKKLLLSDSGFYLCAWSGSRGKGGTEAFFGQGTRLTVV.